Sequencing of this T cell receptor (beta chain) was carried out in a study of neurological immune-mediated disorders. Study-level results: No expanded-clone CDR3 amino acid sequence recurred across subjects, suggesting private TCR-beta repertoires.

5'RACE with 10-nucleotide random UMIs generated the cDNA. Every sequencing run produced over 160 million TCR-beta sequences, and the sequences from any one run covered 15-18 subjects. Via MiXCR, TCRdb re-called the 5' RACE reads, giving one row per CDR3 protein. This sample carries around 90,000 distinct CDR3 sequences, about 13% of them seen once, and the ten largest clones take approximately 5%. Time point here: longitudinal time-point 2. Unsorted libraries were prepared from 2 million PBMCs held at -80 C. Many counts were recorded for this clonotype. Its cognate antigen is unknown. The CDR3 runs 20 residues. Germline CDR1 and CDR2: KGHDR and SFDVKD. Trimming took 6 bases from V and 0 from J, leaving 25 bases between them.

Sequenced sample: PBMCs. The TCR comes from a female donor with HTLV-1-associated myelopathy (HAM/TSP). This sequence joins TRBV24-1 and TRBJ2-2; TRBD1 is a possible D gene (9 bases). The chain's CDR3 is CATSPPGGTGLIPNTGELFF. DNA of the CDR3: TGTGCCACCAGTCCTCCGGGGGGGACAGGGTTGATCCCGAACACCGGGGAGCTGTTTTTT.